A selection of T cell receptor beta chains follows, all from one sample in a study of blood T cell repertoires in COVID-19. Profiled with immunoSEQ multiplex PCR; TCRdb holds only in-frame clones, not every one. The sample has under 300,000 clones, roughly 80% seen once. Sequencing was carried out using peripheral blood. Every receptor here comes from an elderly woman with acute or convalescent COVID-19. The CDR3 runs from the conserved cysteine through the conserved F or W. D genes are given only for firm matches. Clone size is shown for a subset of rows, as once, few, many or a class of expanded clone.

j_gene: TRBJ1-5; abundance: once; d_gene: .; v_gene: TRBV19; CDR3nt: TGTGCCAGTACCGTTAATAGTGGCAATCAGCCCCAGCATTTT; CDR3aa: CASTVNSGNQPQHF
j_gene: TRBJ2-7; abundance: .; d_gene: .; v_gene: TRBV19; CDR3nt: TGTGCCAGTAGTACCCCCCAGGGTAGGGTCGGGTACGAGCAGTACTTC; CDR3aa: CASSTPQGRVGYEQYF
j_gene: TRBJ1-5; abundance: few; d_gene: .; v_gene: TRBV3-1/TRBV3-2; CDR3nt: TGTGCCAGCAGCCCCCCGGGTAGGGGCGTGCCCCAGCATTTT; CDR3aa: CASSPPGRGVPQHF
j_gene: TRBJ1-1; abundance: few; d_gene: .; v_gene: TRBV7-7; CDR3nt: TGTGCTAGCAGCCGAGACACGAACACTGAAGCTTTCTTT; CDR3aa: CASSRDTNTEAFF
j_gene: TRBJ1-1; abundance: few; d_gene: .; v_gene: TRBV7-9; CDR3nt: TGTGCCAGCAGCTCAAGGACAGTCGAGAACACTGAAGCTTTCTTT; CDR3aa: CASSSRTVENTEAFF
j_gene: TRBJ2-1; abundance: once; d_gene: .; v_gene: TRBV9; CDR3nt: TGTGCCAGCAGCGGGGAGCGGATCAATGAGCAGTTCTTC; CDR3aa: CASSGERINEQFF
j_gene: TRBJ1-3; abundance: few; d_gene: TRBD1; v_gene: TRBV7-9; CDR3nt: TGTGCCAGCAGCTTAGCGGGACAGTTCTCTGGAAACACCATATATTTT; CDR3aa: CASSLAGQFSGNTIYF
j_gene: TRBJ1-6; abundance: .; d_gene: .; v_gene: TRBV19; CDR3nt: TGTGCCAGTAGGAATACAGGGACCCTAAATTCACCCCTCCACTTT; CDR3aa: CASRNTGTLNSPLHF
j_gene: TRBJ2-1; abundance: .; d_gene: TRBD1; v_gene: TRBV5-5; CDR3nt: TGTGCCAGCACCAGGTCCGGACAGGGGGCTAATGAGCAGTTCTTC; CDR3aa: CASTRSGQGANEQFF
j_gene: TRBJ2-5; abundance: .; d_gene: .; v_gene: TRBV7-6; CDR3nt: TGTGCCAGCAGCTCTAACCGAAGGGACTACCAAGAGACCCAGTACTTC; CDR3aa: CASSSNRRDYQETQYF
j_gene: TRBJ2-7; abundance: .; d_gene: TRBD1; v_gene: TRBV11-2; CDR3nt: TGTGCCAGCAGCTTACAGCGACAGGGGTACTACGAGCAGTACTTC; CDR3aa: CASSLQRQGYYEQYF
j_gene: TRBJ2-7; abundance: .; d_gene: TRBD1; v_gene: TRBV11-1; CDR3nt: TGTGCCAGCAGCATGACAGGGAACGAGCAGTACTTC; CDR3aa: CASSMTGNEQYF
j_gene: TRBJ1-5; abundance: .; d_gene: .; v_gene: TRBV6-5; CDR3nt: TGTGCCAGCTCCGGTCAGGCAGGGTTCAATCAGCCCCAGCATTTT; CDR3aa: CASSGQAGFNQPQHF
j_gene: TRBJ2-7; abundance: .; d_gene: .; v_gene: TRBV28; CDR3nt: TGTGCCAGCAACCCCAGGGGCAGGTCCTACGAGCAGTACTTC; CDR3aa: CASNPRGRSYEQYF
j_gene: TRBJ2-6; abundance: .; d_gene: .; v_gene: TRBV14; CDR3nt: TGTGCCAGCAGCCAGACAAGTGGGGCCAACGTCCTGACTTTC; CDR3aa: CASSQTSGANVLTF
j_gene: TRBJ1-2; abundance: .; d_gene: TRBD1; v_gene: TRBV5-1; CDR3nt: TGCGCCAGCAGCCGACAGGGAGACCCTAACTATGGCTACACCTTC; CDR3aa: CASSRQGDPNYGYTF
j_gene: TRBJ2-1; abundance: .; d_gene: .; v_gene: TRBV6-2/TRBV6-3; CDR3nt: TGTGCCAGCAGTTACACCGGGACACCGTACAATGAGCAGTTCTTC; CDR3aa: CASSYTGTPYNEQFF